This T cell receptor (beta chain) was retrieved from a study of blood T cells in healthy people across ages (dated by TCRdb to the mid-2010s). Regarding the research as a whole: In model experiments, roughly one uniquely barcoded TCR beta cDNA molecule per two T cells was captured by template switching. The study measured age-related changes in TCR beta repertoire diversity using deep sequencing normalized with unique cDNA molecular identifiers. Using the same blood draw, the study looked at two additional independent replicas of 1 million unique cDNA reads for two donors, one aged 18 to 30 and the other aged 80 or older. Donors were grouped into four age groups: young (average about 15 years), middle-aged (39), aged (around 60) and long-lived (over 80).

Paper-wide results and their limitations: The CMV infection status of donors was not known, potentially confounding age-related changes in expanded clonotypes. Estimates of total diversity based on one million sequenced T cells were regarded as lower bounds and as underestimates. The long-lived group showed more naive CD4+ T cells, fewer expanded clones and increased TCR diversity than the aged group, suggesting age selection. Observed TCR beta diversity per million T cells fell roughly linearly with age, and a significant reduction was already apparent by age roughly 40. Bulk unsorted PBMC profiling prevented conclusive comparison of naive and antigen-experienced compartments. Observed TCR beta diversity correlated strongly with the percentage of naive T cells measured by flow cytometry.

Notes on this clonotype: This clone's antigen is unknown. Base qualities are missing; no much larger clone stands one base away.

Libraries came from 5' RACE. The sequencer was an Illumina HiSeq 2500. A second PCR of roughly 7 to 11 cycles was performed with a sample-barcoded 5' primer and a J-beta primer mix. A unique molecular identifier was introduced onto each TCR beta cDNA molecule by a template-switch 5' adaptor carrying 12 random nucleotides. Each sample yielded at least 2.5 million CDR3-containing paired-end reads. All of the RNA was converted into first-strand cDNA using the Mint cDNA synthesis kit, with a TRBC-specific oligonucleotide serving as the primer. All cDNA was treated with uracil-DNA glycosylase and then went through a first 18-cycle PCR with the universal primers M1SS and BC2_uni_R. The authors' pipeline ran thus. Normalization of each sample was performed by random selection of 1 million high-quality reads, each carrying a distinct molecular identifier. Instead of being binned into consensus sequences, reads that shared molecular identifiers were thrown out. MiTCR, set to a Q25 quality threshold and the strictest error-elimination algorithm, was used for CDR3 identification, clonotype clustering and error correction. A nonparametric unseen species model using Euler transformation provided a lower-bound estimate of total TCR beta diversity. TCRdb reran the public reads through fastp at Q25 and MiXCR, keeping productive beta chains. Identical CDR3 proteins give one entry, which carries the most common genes and DNA. These V and J calls originate from TCRdb's pipeline instead of the authors' own analysis. Within this sample are about 1 million distinct CDR3 sequences, with roughly 24% of them counted one time only. The leading ten clones occupy approximately 0.79% of the sample.

From cysteine to phenylalanine, the CDR3 is 11 amino acids long. The read is trimmed to its CDR3 DNA, 33 bases read in frame from base 1. V is clipped by 8 bases and J by 0 bases, and the sequence between their germline boundaries is 5 bases long. The germline V gene supplies CDR1 SQVTM and CDR2 ANQGSEA. The donors were roughly 40 Caucasian individuals from Russia, aged roughly 6 to 100 years, who were systemically healthy. Each donor gave 8 to 10 milliliters of peripheral blood, drawn into EDTA-treated Vacutainer tubes. PBMCs were isolated by Ficoll-Paque density-gradient centrifugation, with at least 6.5 million obtained per sample. Total RNA was extracted from PBMCs with Trizol reagent, with at least 6 micrograms obtained per sample. For every donor, flow cytometry on a PBMC aliquot measured the percentage of naive CD45RAhigh/CD27high T cells. The sample was also reused in another study, on T cells of mothers and their children. The second study also describes: The donors were nine systemically healthy Caucasian individuals, made up of three mothers and their six children. cDNA synthesis consumed the entire amount of extracted RNA, loaded at around 1.5 ug RNA in each 15 ul reaction. In the second PCR, sample barcodes and 2-4 random nucleotides were introduced via the M1S primer. Each mother yielded over 8.5 million TCR beta CDR3 reads and each child roughly 2.9 million reads. Thymic selection shapes the output of TCR recombination in a similar way in related and unrelated pairs, and inherited differences have a minor effect. Normalized repertoire overlap was always found to be slightly, but never significantly, higher in related mother-child pairs than in unrelated mother-child pairs. No persistent microchimeric T cell clones were detected, at a sensitivity of roughly 99 clones per million clonotypes. Deep NGS was used in the study to compare the TCR beta repertoires of mothers and children and to look for features that separate related mother-child pairs from unrelated individuals. Mothers averaged around 40 +/- 4 years of age and children averaged approximately 11 +/- 4 years. Libraries were sequenced on Illumina HiSeq 2000 with 100+100 nt paired-end reads after adapter ligation with NEBNext reagents. Mother and child libraries were prepared a month apart and sequenced in separate runs to prevent cross-contamination. For each donor, between about 500,000 and 2,100,000 distinct TCR beta clonotypes were identified. Naive TCR beta clonotypes were estimated from low-frequency clonotypes matched to each donor's FACS-determined naive share, without sorting.

Sequencing used blood. This receptor was identified in a girl aged 2 to 9 in good health. The chain joins TRBV29-1 to TRBJ2-1; the D gene cannot be resolved reliably. The CDR3 here reads CSPSSYNEQFF. At the DNA level, the sequence is TGCAGCCCTAGCTCCTACAATGAGCAGTTCTTC.